The sequence of this T cell receptor (beta chain) was determined in a study of cytomegalovirus exposure and HLA in healthy donors. PCR amplification relied on 60 Vbeta primers (plus 13 Jbeta primers). The table came from immunoSEQ multiplex PCR; TCRdb's copy has only in-frame clones and leaves some out. The sample lists around 230,000 clones; around 83% were seen once. On this clone itself: As yet, its antigen is unknown.

Germline V gene sequence: CDR1 PRHDT, CDR2 FYEKMQ (reference sequence). The CDR3 extends over 17 amino acids. Losses at the gene ends were 5 bases for V and 4 bases for J; bases not matched to a gene: 14. Whereas donors were nominally healthy upon sampling, unrecorded immune exposures were probable. Study results and caveats: A previous analysis found most TCR beta V segments productive roughly 87% or roughly 30% of the time. For cytomegalovirus status, the classifier reportedly gave diagnoses with high specificity and sensitivity. Several of the most significant clusters were apparently associated with common viral pathogens in a later analysis.

This clonotype originated in a girl aged 2-10 years in good health and CMV-seronegative. Material for sequencing was PBMCs. V usage is TRBV13 and J usage is TRBJ2-1, with 7 bases fitting TRBD1. CDR3 coding DNA: TGTGCCAGCAGCCCTAAAACAGACAGGGTCTGGTACAATGAGCAGTTCTTC. Translation gives CASSPKTDRVWYNEQFF.